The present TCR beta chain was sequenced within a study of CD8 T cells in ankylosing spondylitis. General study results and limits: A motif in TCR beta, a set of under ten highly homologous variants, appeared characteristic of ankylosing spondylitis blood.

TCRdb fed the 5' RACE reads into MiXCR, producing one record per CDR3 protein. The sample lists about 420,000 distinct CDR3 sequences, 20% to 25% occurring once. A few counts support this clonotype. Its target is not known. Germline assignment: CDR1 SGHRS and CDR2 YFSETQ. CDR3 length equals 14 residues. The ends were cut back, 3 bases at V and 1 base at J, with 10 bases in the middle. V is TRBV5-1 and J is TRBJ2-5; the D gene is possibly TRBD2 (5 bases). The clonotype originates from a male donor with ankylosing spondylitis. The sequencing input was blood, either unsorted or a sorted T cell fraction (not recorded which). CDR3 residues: CASSSNGGQETQYF. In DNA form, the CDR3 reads TGCGCCAGCAGCTCCAACGGAGGCCAAGAGACCCAGTACTTC.